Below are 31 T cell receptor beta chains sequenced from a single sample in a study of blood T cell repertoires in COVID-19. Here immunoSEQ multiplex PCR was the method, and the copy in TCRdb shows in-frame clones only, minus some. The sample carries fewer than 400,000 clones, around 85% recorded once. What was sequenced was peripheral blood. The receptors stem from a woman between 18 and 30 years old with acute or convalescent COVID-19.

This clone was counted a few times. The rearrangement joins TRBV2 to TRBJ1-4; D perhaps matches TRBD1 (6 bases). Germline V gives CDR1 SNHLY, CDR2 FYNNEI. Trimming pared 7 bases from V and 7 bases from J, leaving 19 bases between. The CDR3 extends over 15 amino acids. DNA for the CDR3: TGTGCCAGCAAATCGGATGGACAGTTGGGTGAAAAACTGTTTTTT. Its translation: CASKSDGQLGEKLFF. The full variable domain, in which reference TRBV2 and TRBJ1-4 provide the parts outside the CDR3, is EPEVTQTPSHQVTQMGQEVILRCVPISNHLYFYWYRQILGQKVEFLVSFYNNEISEKSEIFDDQFSVERPDGSNFTLKIRSTKLEDSAMYFCASKSDGQLGEKLFFGSGTQLSVL.

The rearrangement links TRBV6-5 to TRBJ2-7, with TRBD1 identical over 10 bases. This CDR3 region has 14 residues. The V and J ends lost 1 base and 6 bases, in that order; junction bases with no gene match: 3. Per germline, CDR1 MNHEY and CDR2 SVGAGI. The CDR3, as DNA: TGTGCCAGCAGTTACTACGGGGACAGGGGCGAGCAGTACTTC. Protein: CASSYYGDRGEQYF.

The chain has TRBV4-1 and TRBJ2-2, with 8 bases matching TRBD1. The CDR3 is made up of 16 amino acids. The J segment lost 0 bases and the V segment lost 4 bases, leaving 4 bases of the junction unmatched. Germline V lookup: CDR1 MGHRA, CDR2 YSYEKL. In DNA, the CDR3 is TGCGCCAGCAGCCCCAGGACAGGGACGAACACCGGGGAGCTGTTTTTT. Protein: CASSPRTGTNTGELFF.

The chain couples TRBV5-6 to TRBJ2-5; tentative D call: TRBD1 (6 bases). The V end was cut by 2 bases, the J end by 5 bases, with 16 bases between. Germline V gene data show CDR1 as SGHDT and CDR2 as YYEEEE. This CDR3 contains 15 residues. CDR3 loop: CASSFSGTRGETQYF. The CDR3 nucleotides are TGTGCCAGCAGCTTTTCCGGGACACGAGGGGAGACCCAGTACTTC.

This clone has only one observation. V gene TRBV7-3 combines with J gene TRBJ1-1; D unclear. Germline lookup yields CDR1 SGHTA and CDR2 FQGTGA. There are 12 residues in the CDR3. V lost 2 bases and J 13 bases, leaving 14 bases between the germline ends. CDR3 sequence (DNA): TGTGCCAGCAGCTTACAAGGTCAGGTGGTTTTCTTT. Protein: CASSLQGQVVFF.

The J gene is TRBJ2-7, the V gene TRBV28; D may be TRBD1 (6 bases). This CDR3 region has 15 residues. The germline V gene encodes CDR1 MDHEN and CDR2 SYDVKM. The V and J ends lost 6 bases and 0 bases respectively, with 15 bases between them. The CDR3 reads CASRPTGTYSYEQYF. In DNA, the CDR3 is TGTGCCAGCAGACCAACAGGGACCTACTCCTACGAGCAGTACTTC.

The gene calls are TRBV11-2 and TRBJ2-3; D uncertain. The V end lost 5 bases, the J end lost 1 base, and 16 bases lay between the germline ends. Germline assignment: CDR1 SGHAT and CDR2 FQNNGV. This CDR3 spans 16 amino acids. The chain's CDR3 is CASSPPQIEGTDTQYF. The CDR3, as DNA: TGTGCCAGCAGCCCCCCGCAGATAGAGGGCACAGATACGCAGTATTTT.

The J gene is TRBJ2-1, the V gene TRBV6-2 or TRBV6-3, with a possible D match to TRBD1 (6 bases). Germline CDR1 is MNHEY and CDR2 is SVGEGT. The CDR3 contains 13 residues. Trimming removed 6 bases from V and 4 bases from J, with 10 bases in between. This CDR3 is CASSGQSYNEQFF. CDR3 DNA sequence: TGTGCCAGCAGCGGACAGTCATACAATGAGCAGTTCTTC.

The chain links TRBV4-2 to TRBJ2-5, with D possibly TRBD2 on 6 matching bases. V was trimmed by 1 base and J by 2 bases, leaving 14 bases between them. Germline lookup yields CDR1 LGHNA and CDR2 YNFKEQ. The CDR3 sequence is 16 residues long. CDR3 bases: TGTGCCAGCAGCCAAGTGACTAGAGGGTGGCAAGAGACCCAGTACTTC. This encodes CASSQVTRGWQETQYF.

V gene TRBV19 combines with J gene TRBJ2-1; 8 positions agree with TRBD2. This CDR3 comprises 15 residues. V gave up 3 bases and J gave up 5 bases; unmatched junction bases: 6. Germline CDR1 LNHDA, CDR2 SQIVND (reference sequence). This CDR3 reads CASSITGGQNNEQFF. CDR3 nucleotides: TGTGCCAGTAGTATCACGGGGGGGCAGAACAATGAGCAGTTCTTC.

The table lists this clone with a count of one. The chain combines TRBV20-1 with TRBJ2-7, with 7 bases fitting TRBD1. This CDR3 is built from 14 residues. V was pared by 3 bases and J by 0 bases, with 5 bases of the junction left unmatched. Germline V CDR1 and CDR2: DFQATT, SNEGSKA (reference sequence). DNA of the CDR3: TGCAGTGCTAGTAACCGGGACAGCTCCTACGAGCAGTACTTC. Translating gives CSASNRDSSYEQYF.

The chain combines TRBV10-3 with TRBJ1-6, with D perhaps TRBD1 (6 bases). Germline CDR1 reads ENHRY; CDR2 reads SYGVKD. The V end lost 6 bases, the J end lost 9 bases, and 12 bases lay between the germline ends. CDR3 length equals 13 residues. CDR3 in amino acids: CAIRGTTVSPLHF. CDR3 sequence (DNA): TGTGCCATCAGGGGGACAACCGTTTCACCCCTCCACTTT.

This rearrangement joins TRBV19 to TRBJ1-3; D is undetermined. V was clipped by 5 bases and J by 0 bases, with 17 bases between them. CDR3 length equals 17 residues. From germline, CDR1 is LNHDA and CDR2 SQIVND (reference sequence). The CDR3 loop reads CASSPYEGSRSGNTIYF. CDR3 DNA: TGTGCCAGTAGTCCATACGAGGGCTCACGCTCTGGAAACACCATATATTTT.

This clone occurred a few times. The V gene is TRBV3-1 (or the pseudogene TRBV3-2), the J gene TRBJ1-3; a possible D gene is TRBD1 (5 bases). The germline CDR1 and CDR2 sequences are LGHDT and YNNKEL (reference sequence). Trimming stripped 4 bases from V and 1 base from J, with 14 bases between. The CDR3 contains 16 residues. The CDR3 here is CASSRQTSFSGNTIYF. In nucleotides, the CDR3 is TGTGCCAGCAGCCGACAGACATCTTTTTCTGGAAACACCATATATTTT.

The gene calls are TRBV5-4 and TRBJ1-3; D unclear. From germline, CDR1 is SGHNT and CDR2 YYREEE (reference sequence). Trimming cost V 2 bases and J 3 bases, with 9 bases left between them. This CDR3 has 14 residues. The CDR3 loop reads CASSLEGFGNTIYF. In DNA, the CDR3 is TGTGCCAGCAGCTTAGAGGGCTTTGGAAACACCATATATTTT.

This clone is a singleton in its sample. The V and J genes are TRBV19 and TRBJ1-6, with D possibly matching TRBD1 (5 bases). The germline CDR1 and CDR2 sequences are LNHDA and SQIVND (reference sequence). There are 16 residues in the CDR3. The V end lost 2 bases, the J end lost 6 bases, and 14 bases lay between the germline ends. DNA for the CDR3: TGTGCCAGTAGTATACAGGGTGATCAACGTAATTCACCCCTCCACTTT. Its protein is CASSIQGDQRNSPLHF.

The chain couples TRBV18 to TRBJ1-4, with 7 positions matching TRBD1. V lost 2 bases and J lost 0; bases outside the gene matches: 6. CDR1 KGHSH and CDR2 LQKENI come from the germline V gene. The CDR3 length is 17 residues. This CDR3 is CASSPRPGTATNEKLFF. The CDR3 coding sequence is TGTGCCAGCTCACCAAGACCCGGGACAGCAACTAATGAAAAACTGTTTTTT.

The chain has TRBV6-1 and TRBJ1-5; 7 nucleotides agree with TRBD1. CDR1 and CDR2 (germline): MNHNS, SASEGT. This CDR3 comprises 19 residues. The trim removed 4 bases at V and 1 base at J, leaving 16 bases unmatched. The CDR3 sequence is CASSVAAAGGRGSNQPQHF. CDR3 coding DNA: TGTGCCAGCAGTGTGGCGGCCGCAGGGGGAAGGGGAAGCAATCAGCCCCAGCATTTT.

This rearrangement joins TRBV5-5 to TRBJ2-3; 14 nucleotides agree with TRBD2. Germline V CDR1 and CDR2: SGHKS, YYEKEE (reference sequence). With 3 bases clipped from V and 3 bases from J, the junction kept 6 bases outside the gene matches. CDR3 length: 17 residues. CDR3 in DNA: TGTGCCAGCAGCTCGGGACTAGCGGGAGTTCGAACAGATACGCAGTATTTT. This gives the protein CASSSGLAGVRTDTQYF. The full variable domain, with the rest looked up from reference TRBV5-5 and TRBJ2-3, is DAGVTQSPTHLIKTRGQQVTLRCSPISGHKSVSWYQQVLGQGPQFIFQYYEKEERGRGNFPDRFSARQFPNYSSELNVNALLLGDSALYLCASSSGLAGVRTDTQYFGPGTRLTVL.

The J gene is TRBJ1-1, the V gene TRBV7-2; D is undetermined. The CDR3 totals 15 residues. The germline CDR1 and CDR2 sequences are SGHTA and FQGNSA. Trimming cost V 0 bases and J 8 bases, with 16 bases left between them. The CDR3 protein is CASSLAPGMTPEAFF. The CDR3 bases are TGTGCCAGCAGCTTAGCGCCGGGTATGACCCCAGAAGCTTTCTTT. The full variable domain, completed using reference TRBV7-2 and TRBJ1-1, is GAGVSQSPSNKVTEKGKDVELRCDPISGHTALYWYRQSLGQGLEFLIYFQGNSAPDKSGLPSDRFSAERTGGSVSTLTIQRTQQEDSAVYLCASSLAPGMTPEAFFGQGTRLTVV.

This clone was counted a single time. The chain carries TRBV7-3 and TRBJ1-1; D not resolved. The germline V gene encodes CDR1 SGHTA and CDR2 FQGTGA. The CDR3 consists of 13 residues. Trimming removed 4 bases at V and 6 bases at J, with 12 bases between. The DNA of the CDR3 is TGTGCCAGCAGCTCAGGCGGGGAGGCTGAAGCTTTCTTT. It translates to CASSSGGEAEAFF. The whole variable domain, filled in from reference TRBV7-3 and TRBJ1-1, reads GAGVSQTPSNKVTEKGKYVELRCDPISGHTALYWYRQSLGQGPEFLIYFQGTGAADDSGLPNDRFFAVRPEGSVSTLKIQRTERGDSAVYLCASSSGGEAEAFFGQGTRLTVV.

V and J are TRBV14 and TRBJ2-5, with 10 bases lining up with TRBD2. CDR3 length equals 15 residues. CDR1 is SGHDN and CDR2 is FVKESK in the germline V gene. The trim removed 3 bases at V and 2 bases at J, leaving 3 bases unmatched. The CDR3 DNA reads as TGTGCCAGCAGCCAGTTAGCGGGAGGTCAAGAGACCCAGTACTTC. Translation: CASSQLAGGQETQYF. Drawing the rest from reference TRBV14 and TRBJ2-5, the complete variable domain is EAGVTQFPSHSVIEKGQTVTLRCDPISGHDNLYWYRRVMGKEIKFLLHFVKESKQDESGMPNNRFLAERTGGTYSTLKVQPAELEDSGVYFCASSQLAGGQETQYFGPGTRLLVL.

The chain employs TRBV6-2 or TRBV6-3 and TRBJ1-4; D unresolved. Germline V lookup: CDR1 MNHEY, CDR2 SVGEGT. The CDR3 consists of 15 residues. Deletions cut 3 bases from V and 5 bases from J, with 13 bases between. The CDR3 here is CASSYLEAGNEKLFF. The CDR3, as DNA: TGTGCCAGCAGTTATCTGGAGGCGGGGAATGAAAAACTGTTTTTT.

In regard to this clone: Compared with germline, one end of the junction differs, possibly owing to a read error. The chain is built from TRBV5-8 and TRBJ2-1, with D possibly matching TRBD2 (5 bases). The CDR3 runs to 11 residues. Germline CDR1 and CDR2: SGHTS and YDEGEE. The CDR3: CASSPSRTQVF. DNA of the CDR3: TGTGCCAGCAGTCCCTCTCGGACTCAGGTCTTC.

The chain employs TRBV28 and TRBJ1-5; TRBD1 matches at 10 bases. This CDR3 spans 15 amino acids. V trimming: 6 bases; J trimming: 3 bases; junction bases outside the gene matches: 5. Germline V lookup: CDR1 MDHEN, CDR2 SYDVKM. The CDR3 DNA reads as TGTGCCAGCAGCCCGGGACAGGGGCTCAATCAGCCCCAGCATTTT. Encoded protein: CASSPGQGLNQPQHF.

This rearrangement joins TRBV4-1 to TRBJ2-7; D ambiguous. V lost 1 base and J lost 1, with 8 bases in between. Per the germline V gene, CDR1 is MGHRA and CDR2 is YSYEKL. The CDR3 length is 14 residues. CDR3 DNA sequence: TGCGCCAGCAGCCAAGGGGCAGATTCCTACGAGCAGTACTTC. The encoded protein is CASSQGADSYEQYF.

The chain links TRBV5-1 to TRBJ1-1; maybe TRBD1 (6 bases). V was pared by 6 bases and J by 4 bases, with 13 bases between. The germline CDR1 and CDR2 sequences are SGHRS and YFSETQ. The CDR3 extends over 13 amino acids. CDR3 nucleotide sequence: TGCGCCAGCACCACCACACAGGGCACTGAAGCTTTCTTT. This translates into CASTTTQGTEAFF.

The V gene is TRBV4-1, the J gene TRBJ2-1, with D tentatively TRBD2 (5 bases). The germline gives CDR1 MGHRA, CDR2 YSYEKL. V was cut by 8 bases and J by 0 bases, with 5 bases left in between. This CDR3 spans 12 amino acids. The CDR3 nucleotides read TGCGCCAGCCGGGGCTCCTACAATGAGCAGTTCTTC. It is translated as CASRGSYNEQFF.

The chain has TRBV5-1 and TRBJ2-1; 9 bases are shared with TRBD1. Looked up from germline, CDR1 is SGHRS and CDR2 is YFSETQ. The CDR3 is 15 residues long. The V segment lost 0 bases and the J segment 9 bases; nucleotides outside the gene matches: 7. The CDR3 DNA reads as TGCGCCAGCAGCTTGGGGGACAGGGAGGGTAGTGAGCAGTTCTTC. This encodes CASSLGDREGSEQFF.

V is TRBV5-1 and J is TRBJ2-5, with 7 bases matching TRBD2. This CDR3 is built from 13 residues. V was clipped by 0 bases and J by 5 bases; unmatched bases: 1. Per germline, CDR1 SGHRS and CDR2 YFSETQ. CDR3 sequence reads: CASSLVSGETQYF. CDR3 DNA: TGCGCCAGCAGCTTGGTTAGCGGGGAGACCCAGTACTTC.

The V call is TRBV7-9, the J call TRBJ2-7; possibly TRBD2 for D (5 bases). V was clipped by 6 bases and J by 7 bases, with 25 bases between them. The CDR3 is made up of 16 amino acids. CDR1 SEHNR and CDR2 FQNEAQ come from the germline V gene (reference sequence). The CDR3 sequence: CASRPAFTGITREQYF. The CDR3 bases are TGTGCCAGCAGGCCGGCATTTACGGGAATCACTCGGGAGCAGTACTTC.